The 5 T cell receptor beta chains given below trace back to one sample, sequenced in a study of T cell responses to AZD1222 COVID-19 vaccine. Measured with immunoSEQ multiplex PCR; TCRdb has only the in-frame clones, and not every one. The data contain 140,000 to 150,000 clones, approximately 92% of them singletons. Source: peripheral blood, taken on day 0 of AZD1222 vaccination. All receptors come from an adult in good health.

The genes are TRBV3-1 (or the pseudogene TRBV3-2) and TRBJ2-1, with 12 bases aligning to TRBD2. Germline lookup yields CDR1 LGHDT and CDR2 YNNKEL (reference sequence). The CDR3 has 17 amino acids. J gave up 4 bases and V 4 bases, and 8 bases lay outside the gene matches. The CDR3 loop is CASSLPRLAGGYNEQFF. CDR3 in DNA: TGTGCCAGCAGCCTGCCCCGGCTAGCGGGAGGGTACAATGAGCAGTTCTTC.

The V and J genes are TRBV4-1 and TRBJ2-7; possibly TRBD2 for D (6 bases). The V and J ends lost 1 base and 5 bases respectively, with 15 bases between them. CDR3 length: 15 amino acids. The germline gives CDR1 MGHRA, CDR2 YSYEKL. CDR3 sequence: CASSQVGSGFHEQYF. DNA for the CDR3: TGCGCCAGCAGCCAAGTCGGGAGTGGTTTCCACGAGCAGTACTTC.

This clone has only one observation. The genes are TRBV4-1 and TRBJ1-5, with 9 bases aligning to TRBD1. V was clipped by 5 bases and J by 4 bases; unmatched bases: 9. The CDR3 sequence is 16 residues long. Per germline, CDR1 MGHRA and CDR2 YSYEKL. The CDR3 nucleotides read TGCGCCAGCAGCTTGGGACAGGGAAGGGAAAATCAGCCCCAGCATTTT. It specifies CASSLGQGRENQPQHF.

The chain couples TRBV5-6 to TRBJ2-5; perhaps TRBD2 as D (7 bases). Trimming took off 0 bases at V and 5 bases at J, with 14 bases between the two ends. The germline V gene encodes CDR1 SGHDT and CDR2 YYEEEE. CDR3 length: 15 residues. DNA for the CDR3: TGTGCCAGCAGCTTGGTTGCGGGGGCTGGGGAGACCCAGTACTTC. Translating it yields CASSLVAGAGETQYF.

The rearrangement uses TRBV10-3 and TRBJ2-1; perhaps TRBD1 as D (6 bases). V lost 10 bases and J lost 10, with 11 bases in between. CDR1 is ENHRY and CDR2 is SYGVKD in the germline V gene. CDR3 length: 10 amino acids. The CDR3 region has the DNA TGTGCCACTCGGGACACGGAGCAGTTCTTC. This encodes CATRDTEQFF.